What follows are 16 T cell receptor beta chains derived from one specimen sequenced in a study of T cell responses to AZD1222 COVID-19 vaccine. Libraries were prepared by immunoSEQ multiplex PCR; TCRdb keeps only in-frame clonotypes and omits some of them. The data contain about 110,000 clones, roughly 92% of them seen just once; the ten biggest clones take up about 7.8%. This sample comprised peripheral blood, obtained on day 0 of AZD1222 vaccination. Receptors were obtained from an adult in good health.

The chain uses TRBV7-3 and TRBJ1-6; D unclear. CDR1 is SGHTA and CDR2 is FQGTGA in the germline V gene. V was shortened by 5 bases and J by 7 bases, with 24 bases between the two germline ends. This CDR3 comprises 18 residues. The CDR3 DNA is TGTGCCAGCAGCCTCCAGCCCCTGGGAAGCGGTTCAAATTCACCCCTCCACTTT. This translates into CASSLQPLGSGSNSPLHF.

This rearrangement joins TRBV14 to TRBJ1-1; the D is unclear. CDR3 size: 14 residues. CDR1 SGHDN and CDR2 FVKESK come from the germline V gene. V was pared by 1 base and J by 4 bases, with 10 bases between. CDR3 DNA: TGTGCCAGCAGCCAAGTCTGGGCGACCACTGAAGCTTTCTTT. Translated: CASSQVWATTEAFF.

The CDR3 coding sequence is TGTGCCAGCATTCCCCCTGTCTCGGCCCCAAGTAAGCCTTACAGGGGGGCCAATGAGCAGTTCTTC. This codes for CASIPPVSAPSKPYRGANEQFF. This sequence joins TRBV21-1 and TRBJ2-1; the table's TRBD1 call for D was not verified on the DNA. TRBV21-1 is a listed pseudogene. The CDR3 is made up of 22 amino acids.

The gene calls are TRBV18 and TRBJ2-7; no definite D call. The germline V gene has CDR1 KGHSH and CDR2 LQKENI. V was pared by 5 bases and J by 7 bases, with 15 bases between. The CDR3 runs 13 residues. The CDR3, as DNA: TGTGCCAGCTCAACCAGCAGCTTGAGGGAGCAGTACTTC. Protein sequence: CASSTSSLREQYF.

V is TRBV12-3 or TRBV12-4 and J is TRBJ2-7; TRBD1 agrees at 7 bases. The CDR3 runs 13 residues. V lost 7 bases, J lost 2 bases, and 5 bases stayed unmatched. CDR3 protein: CASTPGQTYEQYF. CDR3 bases: TGTGCCAGCACACCGGGACAGACCTACGAGCAGTACTTC.

This clone has just one count. The chain couples TRBV6-5 to TRBJ1-2; the D gene is possibly TRBD1 (5 bases). CDR1 and CDR2 (germline): MNHEY, SVGAGI. CDR3 size: 15 residues. Trimming left V 8 bases short and J 0 bases short, with 16 bases between. CDR3 in amino acids: CASHQGNLANYGYTF. For the CDR3, the DNA is TGTGCCAGCCATCAGGGTAATCTAGCTAACTATGGCTACACCTTC.

The chain is built from TRBV6-5 and TRBJ2-7, with 7 bases fitting TRBD1. V shed 0 bases and J 4 bases; nucleotides not matched to a gene: 3. Germline V lookup: CDR1 MNHEY, CDR2 SVGAGI. This CDR3 spans 14 amino acids. Here the CDR3 reads CASSYSKQGYEQYF. CDR3 nucleotides: TGTGCCAGCAGTTACTCGAAACAGGGGTACGAGCAGTACTTC.

The chain links TRBV28 to TRBJ1-6; 8 bases are shared with TRBD1. CDR3 size: 15 residues. Germline CDR1 is MDHEN and CDR2 is SYDVKM. Unmatched junction bases numbered 7, after V lost 5 bases and J lost 7 bases. This CDR3 reads CASSDRTGRNSPLHF. Here the CDR3 DNA reads TGTGCCAGCAGTGATCGGACAGGGAGGAATTCACCCCTCCACTTT.

This rearrangement joins TRBV30 to TRBJ1-2; no clear D gene. The CDR3 length is 13 residues. CDR1 GTSNPN and CDR2 SVGIG come from the germline V gene (reference sequence). Between the trimmed V and J ends, which lost 0 bases and 4 bases, there was a span of 9 bases. CDR3 DNA sequence: TGTGCCTGGAGTGTATCAGAGATCTATGGCTACACCTTC. Protein: CAWSVSEIYGYTF.

V gene TRBV3-1 (or the pseudogene TRBV3-2) combines with J gene TRBJ2-7; D is possibly TRBD1 (6 bases). CDR3 length: 17 residues. Germline V gene sequence: CDR1 LGHDT, CDR2 YNNKEL (reference sequence). Deletions cut 2 bases from V and 3 bases from J, with 20 bases between. The CDR3 region is CASSQSRAGARVYEQYF. CDR3 nucleotide sequence: TGTGCCAGCAGCCAATCTCGGGCAGGGGCGCGGGTCTACGAGCAGTACTTC.

The CDR3 DNA is TGTGCCAGCAGTCTTCAGGGGAGAGGCTACACCTTC. Translating gives CASSLQGRGYTF. The rearrangement joins TRBV6-5 to TRBJ1-2, with TRBD1 as a possible D gene (6 bases). From germline, CDR1 is MNHEY and CDR2 SVGAGI. This CDR3 is built from 12 residues. With 5 bases removed from V and 8 bases from J, the gap between germline ends came to 12 bases.

The chain recombines TRBV7-9 with TRBJ2-2; possible D gene TRBD1, 5 bases. This CDR3 is 15 amino acids long. Looked up from germline, CDR1 is SEHNR and CDR2 is FQNEAQ (reference sequence). V was pared by 7 bases and J by 4 bases, with 16 bases between. The CDR3 sequence: CASIRKAGPTGELFF. The CDR3 DNA sequence: TGTGCCAGCATTCGGAAGGCAGGGCCCACCGGGGAGCTGTTTTTT.

The chain combines TRBV28 with TRBJ1-5; D ambiguous. Per germline, CDR1 MDHEN and CDR2 SYDVKM. V lost 5 bases, J lost 4 bases, and 6 bases lay in between. The CDR3 contains 12 residues. The DNA of the CDR3 is TGTGCCAGCAGTATAGGGAATCAGCCCCAGCATTTT. Amino acid sequence: CASSIGNQPQHF.

The chain carries TRBV28 and TRBJ2-2; D gene ambiguous. This CDR3 comprises 17 residues. The germline V and J ends were trimmed by 6 bases and 6 bases, with 23 bases remaining between them. Germline V gene lookup returns CDR1 MDHEN and CDR2 SYDVKM. Here the CDR3 DNA reads TGTGCCAGCAGATCCCAAAACGAAGGGTTTTATGCCGGGGAGCTGTTTTTT. It encodes CASRSQNEGFYAGELFF. The full variable domain, rest sourced from reference TRBV28 and TRBJ2-2, is DVKVTQSSRYLVKRTGEKVFLECVQDMDHENMFWYRQDPGLGLRLIYFSYDVKMKEKGDIPEGYSVSREKKERFSLILESASTNQTSMYLCASRSQNEGFYAGELFFGEGSRLTVL.

The chain couples TRBV28 to TRBJ1-1; the match to TRBD1 covers 7 bases. Germline loops: CDR1 MDHEN, CDR2 SYDVKM. The CDR3 loop spans 13 amino acids. Trimming removed 2 bases from V and 4 bases from J; junction bases left unmatched: 1. CDR3 sequence reads: CASSLDRVTEAFF. DNA of the CDR3: TGTGCCAGCAGTTTAGACAGGGTCACTGAAGCTTTCTTT. The whole variable domain, filled in from reference TRBV28 and TRBJ1-1, reads DVKVTQSSRYLVKRTGEKVFLECVQDMDHENMFWYRQDPGLGLRLIYFSYDVKMKEKGDIPEGYSVSREKKERFSLILESASTNQTSMYLCASSLDRVTEAFFGQGTRLTVV.

The V and J genes are TRBV9 and TRBJ1-1; D is undetermined. The germline CDR1 and CDR2 sequences are SGDLS and YYNGEE. V was clipped by 0 bases and J by 4 bases, with 10 bases between them. CDR3 length equals 14 residues. The CDR3 DNA reads as TGTGCCAGCAGCGTAGATCTTTCGGCCACTGAAGCTTTCTTT. Translated, it gives CASSVDLSATEAFF.